This note documents a single TCR beta chain sequence. This sample is drawn from a study of blood T cell repertoires in COVID-19. Study-level background: PBMCs, B-cell-depleted T cells, or T cells provided the cDNA or gDNA that made up the material.

In the study's own analysis: By means of reference gene primer amplification, nucleated cell counts were estimated. Measured with immunoSEQ multiplex PCR; TCRdb has only the in-frame clones, and not every one. The V and J calls and clone size were taken over from that table, and D and trimming were inferred from the DNA. This sample has 150,000 to 200,000 clones, with about three quarters found just once. Unmatched junction bases numbered 11, after V lost 1 base and J lost 5 bases. The CDR3 runs 18 residues. Germline values: CDR1 SGHAT, CDR2 FQNNGV. The material sequenced was peripheral blood. The J gene is TRBJ2-3, the V gene TRBV11-2; 11 positions agree with TRBD2. The sequence derives from a man aged 70 or older with acute or convalescent COVID-19. The CDR3 sequence: CASSLGVLAGVGGDTQYF. CDR3 sequence (DNA): TGTGCCAGCAGCTTAGGAGTACTAGCGGGAGTTGGTGGAGATACGCAGTATTTT.